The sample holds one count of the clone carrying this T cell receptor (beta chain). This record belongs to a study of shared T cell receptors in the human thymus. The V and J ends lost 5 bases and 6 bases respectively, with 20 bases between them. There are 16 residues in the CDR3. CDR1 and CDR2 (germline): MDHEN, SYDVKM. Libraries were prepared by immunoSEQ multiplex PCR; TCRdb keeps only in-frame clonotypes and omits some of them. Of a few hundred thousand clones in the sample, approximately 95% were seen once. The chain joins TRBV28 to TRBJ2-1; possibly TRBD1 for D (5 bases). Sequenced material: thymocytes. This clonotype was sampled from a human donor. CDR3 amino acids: CASSPLGALSLNEQFF. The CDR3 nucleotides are TGTGCCAGCAGTCCCCTAGGGGCTCTGTCGCTCAATGAGCAGTTCTTC.